Presented here are 18 T cell receptor beta chains from one specimen sequenced in a study of blood T cell repertoires in COVID-19. Assay: immunoSEQ multiplex PCR; the TCRdb copy retains only in-frame clones and omits some. The sample records 260,000 or so clones, 85% being singletons. Sequenced material: PBMCs or T cells enriched from blood (not recorded which). The source of these receptors is a woman between 45 and 65 years old who had recovered from COVID-19.

The rearrangement uses TRBV19 and TRBJ2-7; TRBD2 might be the D (6 bases). This CDR3 has 15 amino acids. Germline V gene data show CDR1 as LNHDA and CDR2 as SQIVND (reference sequence). V lost 6 bases and J lost 3, with 18 bases in between. This CDR3 is CASSFSGRLIYEQYF. CDR3 nucleotide sequence: TGTGCCAGTAGCTTTAGCGGCCGGTTGATCTACGAGCAGTACTTC.

The chain has TRBV25-1 and TRBJ2-2, with D perhaps TRBD1 (6 bases). The CDR3 runs 16 residues. Deletions cut 6 bases from V and 4 bases from J, with 18 bases between. CDR1 is MGHDK, CDR2 SYGVNS, per germline. CDR3 DNA: TGTGCCAGCAGAAAGGGGGACGGAGCCAGCACCGGGGAGCTGTTTTTT. Residues: CASRKGDGASTGELFF.

The rearrangement uses TRBV7-2 and TRBJ2-3; 9 bases agree with TRBD2. The CDR3 loop spans 16 amino acids. The trim removed 0 bases at V and 5 bases at J, leaving 6 bases unmatched. Germline V gene data show CDR1 as SGHTA and CDR2 as FQGNSA. The CDR3 nucleotides read TGTGCCAGCAGCTTAGCTCTAGCGGGAAGAGGAGATACGCAGTATTTT. Translation gives CASSLALAGRGDTQYF. Together with reference TRBV7-2 and TRBJ2-3, the CDR3 gives the full variable domain: GAGVSQSPSNKVTEKGKDVELRCDPISGHTALYWYRQSLGQGLEFLIYFQGNSAPDKSGLPSDRFSAERTGGSVSTLTIQRTQQEDSAVYLCASSLALAGRGDTQYFGPGTRLTVL.

The chain has TRBV6-6 and TRBJ2-2; D uncertain. Trimming removed 5 bases from V and 4 bases from J, with 5 bases in between. The germline CDR1 and CDR2 sequences are MNHNY and SVGAGI (reference sequence). CDR3 length: 12 residues. CDR3 nucleotide sequence: TGTGCCAGCAGTCAACTCACCGGGGAGCTGTTTTTT. Its translation: CASSQLTGELFF.

The chain links TRBV11-2 to TRBJ2-7; no definite D call. V lost 6 bases and J 2 bases, leaving 11 bases between the germline ends. The CDR3 spans 13 residues. CDR1 is SGHAT and CDR2 is FQNNGV in the germline V gene. The CDR3 is CASSPDRAYEQYF. CDR3 DNA sequence: TGTGCCAGCAGTCCCGATCGGGCCTACGAGCAGTACTTC.

This clone appeared a few times. V and J are TRBV7-2 and TRBJ1-1, with TRBD1 matching 7 bases. With 8 bases clipped from V and 4 bases from J, the junction kept 10 bases outside the gene matches. Per germline, CDR1 SGHTA and CDR2 FQGNSA. This CDR3 has 14 residues. The CDR3 DNA is TGTGCCAGCGCTCTCGCAGGGGGTCCCACTGAAGCTTTCTTT. Its protein is CASALAGGPTEAFF.

V and J are TRBV6-4 and TRBJ1-2; D not certain. The CDR3 contains 15 residues. The germline V gene has CDR1 MRHNA and CDR2 SNTAGT. Trimming cost V 0 bases and J 5 bases, with 13 bases left between them. CDR3 bases: TGTGCCAGCAGTGACTCTGGGAGCGAAAAGTATGGCTACACCTTC. This codes for CASSDSGSEKYGYTF.

The chain uses TRBV6-2 or TRBV6-3 and TRBJ2-3, with 12 nucleotides matching TRBD2. The CDR3 covers 16 residues. In germline, CDR1 is MNHEY, CDR2 SVGEGT. J was trimmed by 6 bases and V by 4 bases; bases with no gene match: 8. CDR3 protein: CASSFLAGGPRDTQYF. CDR3 nucleotide sequence: TGTGCCAGCAGTTTTCTAGCGGGAGGGCCCAGGGATACGCAGTATTTT.

The J gene is TRBJ2-5, the V gene TRBV14; 8 positions match TRBD2. Germline V gene sequence: CDR1 SGHDN, CDR2 FVKESK. This CDR3 contains 17 residues. J gave up 4 bases and V 3 bases, and 13 bases lay outside the gene matches. The DNA of the CDR3 is TGTGCCAGCAGCCACGAAACGGGGGGACTAGGTCGAGAGACCCAGTACTTC. It is translated as CASSHETGGLGRETQYF. The full variable domain, rest sourced from reference TRBV14 and TRBJ2-5, is EAGVTQFPSHSVIEKGQTVTLRCDPISGHDNLYWYRRVMGKEIKFLLHFVKESKQDESGMPNNRFLAERTGGTYSTLKVQPAELEDSGVYFCASSHETGGLGRETQYFGPGTRLLVL.

V is TRBV2 and J is TRBJ1-3, with D possibly TRBD1 on 5 matching bases. Trimming took 2 bases from V and 2 from J, leaving 10 bases between them. The CDR3 runs 15 residues. CDR1 and CDR2 (germline): SNHLY, FYNNEI. The CDR3 sequence: CASSESGGTGNTIYF. The CDR3 coding sequence is TGTGCCAGCAGTGAATCTGGGGGGACTGGAAACACCATATATTTT.

In its sample, this clone was seen once. V gene TRBV30 combines with J gene TRBJ1-2, with a weak D call TRBD1 (5 bases). Germline V CDR1 and CDR2: GTSNPN, SVGIG (reference sequence). CDR3 length: 13 amino acids. V gave up 0 bases and J gave up 9 bases, with 14 bases separating them. CDR3 bases: TGTGCCTGGAGTGTAAGGGGCAGGGTAAGCTACACCTTC. It specifies CAWSVRGRVSYTF.

The chain couples TRBV19 to TRBJ1-1; 7 nucleotides align to TRBD1. After removal of 4 bases from V and 0 bases from J, the junction contained 5 bases not matched to a gene. Germline V gene lookup returns CDR1 LNHDA and CDR2 SQIVND (reference sequence). CDR3 length: 15 amino acids. CDR3 protein: CASSTRGIMNTEAFF. CDR3 nucleotides: TGTGCCAGTAGTACCAGGGGGATCATGAACACTGAAGCTTTCTTT.

The gene calls are TRBV7-2 and TRBJ1-1, with a tentative D call TRBD1 (6 bases). V gave up 2 bases and J gave up 6 bases, with 10 bases separating them. The CDR3 has 13 amino acids. CDR1 SGHTA and CDR2 FQGNSA come from the germline V gene. Here the CDR3 DNA reads TGTGCCAGCAGCTTACCTGCAGGGGCTGAAGCTTTCTTT. Residues: CASSLPAGAEAFF.

The genes are TRBV19 and TRBJ2-3, with D tentatively TRBD1 (5 bases). V dropped 3 bases and J dropped 5 bases, with 12 bases sitting between them. CDR1 LNHDA and CDR2 SQIVND come from the germline V gene (reference sequence). The length of the CDR3 is 14 residues. The CDR3 is CASSMGRPGDTQYF. Written as DNA, the CDR3 is TGTGCCAGTAGTATGGGGCGGCCTGGAGATACGCAGTATTTT.

The J gene is TRBJ1-2, the V gene TRBV7-8, with 7 bases fitting TRBD1. Per germline, CDR1 SGHVS and CDR2 FQNEAQ. Trimming cost V 5 bases and J 9 bases; bases outside gene matches: 18. CDR3 size: 16 residues. The CDR3 nucleotides read TGTGCCAGCAGCCAGAGACAGGGTCGTAGCTATGGCAGCTACACCTTC. This gives the protein CASSQRQGRSYGSYTF.

The chain employs TRBV19 and TRBJ2-1; TRBD1 matches at 9 bases. This CDR3 has 16 residues. The germline CDR1 and CDR2 sequences are LNHDA and SQIVND (reference sequence). Losses at the gene ends were 7 bases for V and 2 bases for J; bases not matched to a gene: 9. The CDR3 nucleotides read TGTGCCAGTAATGATATCGACAGGGGGACCTACAATGAGCAGTTCTTC. Residues: CASNDIDRGTYNEQFF.

V usage is TRBV7-9 and J usage is TRBJ1-2; 10 bases match TRBD1. Germline assignment: CDR1 SEHNR and CDR2 FQNEAQ (reference sequence). The ends lost 5 bases at V and 3 bases at J; junction bases unmatched: 3. CDR3 length: 14 residues. The CDR3 is CASSGQGDDYGYTF. DNA for the CDR3: TGTGCCAGCAGCGGACAGGGGGATGACTATGGCTACACCTTC.

The V and J genes are TRBV5-4 and TRBJ2-7; D is perhaps TRBD1 (5 bases). Germline loops: CDR1 SGHNT, CDR2 YYREEE (reference sequence). CDR3 length: 13 amino acids. Trimming removed 4 bases at V and 0 bases at J, with 8 bases between. CDR3 coding DNA: TGTGCCAGCAGCCCCGGACACTCCTACGAGCAGTACTTC. It translates to CASSPGHSYEQYF.